These T cell receptor beta chains were read from a single sample in a study of cytomegalovirus exposure and HLA in healthy donors. Profiled with immunoSEQ multiplex PCR; TCRdb holds only in-frame clones, not every one. The sample lists roughly 140,000 clones; over 60% were seen once. Sequencing used PBMCs. The receptors stem from a woman aged 25 to 45 in good health and CMV-seropositive. CDR3s include the opening cysteine and the closing phenylalanine or tryptophan. D genes are given only for firm matches. For some rows the clone size is stated as once, few or many, or as a class when expanded; others skip it.

TRBJ1-5 | NA | TRBD1 | TRBV2 | TGTGCCAGCAGGCAGGGGGCTGGTCAGCCCCAGCATTTT | CASRQGAGQPQHF
TRBJ1-5 | NA | NA | TRBV7-9 | TGTGCCAGCAGCTCCTCGGAACAGGGAACGAATCAGCCCCAGCATTTT | CASSSSEQGTNQPQHF
TRBJ2-5 | NA | TRBD2 | TRBV5-1 | TGCGCCAGCAGCCCGGACAGCGGGAGTCGGGAGACCCAGTACTTC | CASSPDSGSRETQYF
TRBJ2-7 | NA | TRBD2 | TRBV5-8 | TGTGCCAGCAGCCCTGGACTAGCGGGAGGCGAAGAGCAGTACTTC | CASSPGLAGGEEQYF
TRBJ2-5 | NA | TRBD1 | TRBV13 | TGTGCCAGCAGCTCGGGACAGGGTCAAGAGACCCAGTACTTC | CASSSGQGQETQYF
TRBJ2-1 | NA | TRBD2 | TRBV13 | TGTGCCAGCAGCAAGACTAGCGGGATTTACAATGAGCAGTTCTTC | CASSKTSGIYNEQFF
TRBJ1-2 | once | TRBD1 | TRBV27 | TGTGCCAGCAGTCCGGGGACAGGGTTCGGCTACACCTTC | CASSPGTGFGYTF
TRBJ2-3 | NA | TRBD2 | TRBV5-1 | TGCGCCAGCAGCGCCGCGGGGGGCACAGATACGCAGTATTTT | CASSAAGGTDTQYF
TRBJ2-3 | NA | TRBD2 | TRBV30 | TGTGCCTGGAGTGTGGGGGGGGACGATACGCAGTATTTT | CAWSVGGDDTQYF
TRBJ1-1 | NA | NA | TRBV10-3 | TGTGCCATCAGTGCGACGGACAGTACCACTGAAGCTTTCTTT | CAISATDSTTEAFF
TRBJ2-7 | many | NA | TRBV28 | TGTGCCAGCAGTTTACTCTCCTACGAGCAGTACTTC | CASSLLSYEQYF
TRBJ2-5 | NA | NA | TRBV5-1 | TGCGCCAGCCGAACACTGGAGGGTGGAGAGACCCAGTACTTC | CASRTLEGGETQYF
TRBJ1-2 | NA | NA | TRBV19 | TGTGCCAGGGACGCGGGGGCGACGAATGGCTACACCTTC | CARDAGATNGYTF
TRBJ2-1 | NA | NA | TRBV7-8 | TGTGCCAGCAGCTTAACTTACAGGAGCGATGAGCAGTTCTTC | CASSLTYRSDEQFF
TRBJ1-3 | few | TRBD1 | TRBV10-1 | TGCGCCACCAGAGCGGACAGGGGAGGGTGGACTGGAAACACCATATATTTT | CATRADRGGWTGNTIYF
TRBJ1-1 | NA | TRBD1 | TRBV5-1 | TGCGCCAGCAGCATGACAGGGGTGCATAACACTGAAGCTTTCTTT | CASSMTGVHNTEAFF
TRBJ2-3 | NA | TRBD2 | TRBV29-1 | TGCAGCGTTGAAGGAGGGGCGGGAGCGACAGATACGCAGTATTTT | CSVEGGAGATDTQYF
TRBJ1-2 | NA | NA | TRBV7-2 | TGTGCCAGCAGCCCCCCAGGGCCTTCCTCGCACTATGGCTACACCTTC | CASSPPGPSSHYGYTF
TRBJ2-3 | NA | NA | TRBV14 | TGTGCCAGCAGCCAAGAGGACTACCCGAGGAGCACAGATACGCAGTATTTT | CASSQEDYPRSTDTQYF
TRBJ2-7 | NA | NA | TRBV7-9 | TGTGCCAGCAGCTTCCCTAGCGCCCACTCCTACGAGCAGTACTTC | CASSFPSAHSYEQYF
TRBJ2-1 | NA | NA | TRBV30 | TGTGCCTGGAGTGTGCACGGCAATGAGCAGTTCTTC | CAWSVHGNEQFF
TRBJ2-3 | few | TRBD2 | TRBV9 | TGTGCCAGCAGCGTAGGGGCCAGCGGGGGGGCAACAGATACGCAGTATTTT | CASSVGASGGATDTQYF
TRBJ2-3 | NA | NA | TRBV2 | TGTGCCAGCACCTTCGAGGCAGGGAACACAGATACGCAGTATTTT | CASTFEAGNTDTQYF
TRBJ2-5 | few | NA | TRBV5-1 | TGCGCCAGCAGCTTGGGACTGGCAACACGGGAGACCCAGTACTTC | CASSLGLATRETQYF
TRBJ2-3 | NA | NA | TRBV14 | TGTGCCAGCAGCCAAGATCGGCGGGGAACAGATACGCAGTATTTT | CASSQDRRGTDTQYF
TRBJ2-7 | NA | TRBD2 | TRBV5-6 | TGTGCCAGCAGCCCTGGACTAGCGGGAGGCCCGAACGACTACGAGCAGTACTTC | CASSPGLAGGPNDYEQYF
TRBJ2-2 | NA | TRBD1 | TRBV11-2 | TGTGCCAGCAGCATAACATACAGGGGGAAGGCCGGGGAGCTGTTTTTT | CASSITYRGKAGELFF
TRBJ2-1 | few | NA | TRBV4-2 | TGTGCCAGCAGCCAAGATCGGCTAGGTGGCCAGTTCTTC | CASSQDRLGGQFF
TRBJ2-4 | few | NA | TRBV4-1 | TGCGCCAGCAGCCAAGAGTGGCCCCCGGGGGAGCGGCTAGCCAAAAACATTCAGTACTTC | CASSQEWPPGERLAKNIQYF
TRBJ2-5 | few | TRBD1 | TRBV7-9 | TGTGCCACCAGCCCAGGGGGAGTTGTAGAGACCCAGTACTTC | CATSPGGVVETQYF
TRBJ1-2 | NA | TRBD1 | TRBV10-3 | TGTGCCATCAGTCCGGGACAGGAAAGCTACGGCTACACCTTC | CAISPGQESYGYTF
TRBJ1-2 | NA | NA | TRBV25-1 | TGTGCCAGCAGTTCCCCTTTTGGGGGCCTTGTTTTC | CASSSPFGGLVF
TRBJ2-1 | few | TRBD2 | TRBV6-5 | TGTGCCAGCAGGACCGGGACTACCTACAATGAGCAGTTCTTC | CASRTGTTYNEQFF
TRBJ1-4 | NA | NA | TRBV14 | TGTGCCAGCAGCCAAGGTTCTTCGCGCGGAAAACTGTTTTTT | CASSQGSSRGKLFF
TRBJ2-1 | NA | TRBD2 | TRBV5-6 | TGTGCCAGCAGCTCTCCGCAGCGGGAATTCAATGAGCAGTTCTTC | CASSSPQREFNEQFF
TRBJ2-2 | NA | NA | TRBV5-6 | TGTGCCAGCAGCTTGAACTGGGCGCAACTGAACACCGGGGAGCTGTTTTTT | CASSLNWAQLNTGELFF
TRBJ1-4 | NA | TRBD1 | TRBV5-4 | TGTGCCAGCAGCGCGGACAGGGCGGATAATGAAAAACTGTTTTTT | CASSADRADNEKLFF
TRBJ1-2 | few | TRBD1 | TRBV7-9 | TGTGCCAGCAGCCCGACAGGGTGGAACTATGGCTACACCTTC | CASSPTGWNYGYTF
TRBJ2-7 | NA | NA | TRBV25-1 | TGTGCCAGCAGTGGGGGCACAACCTACGAGCAGTACTTC | CASSGGTTYEQYF
TRBJ2-5 | NA | NA | TRBV19 | TGTGCCAGTAGTAATCGACAGATGGAGACCCAGTACTTC | CASSNRQMETQYF
TRBJ1-2 | once | NA | TRBV5-1 | TGCGCCAGCAGCTTGGACAGAACAACTAACTATGGCTACACCTTC | CASSLDRTTNYGYTF
TRBJ2-1 | NA | NA | TRBV21-1 | TGTGCCAGCAGCGGCGGGGGGACCTACAATGAGCAGTTCTTC | CASSGGGTYNEQFF
TRBJ2-5 | NA | TRBD1 | TRBV13 | TGTGCCAGCAGCTTAGGCCGGGGACAGGGGAGCGGGGAGACCCAGTACTTC | CASSLGRGQGSGETQYF
TRBJ2-7 | NA | TRBD1 | TRBV30 | TGTGCCTGGAAGACCCAGGGGGCGGACGAGCAGTACTTC | CAWKTQGADEQYF
TRBJ2-1 | few | TRBD2 | TRBV10-2 | TGCGCCAGCAGGGGAGCCAGACTAGCGGGAATCAATGAGCAGTTCTTC | CASRGARLAGINEQFF